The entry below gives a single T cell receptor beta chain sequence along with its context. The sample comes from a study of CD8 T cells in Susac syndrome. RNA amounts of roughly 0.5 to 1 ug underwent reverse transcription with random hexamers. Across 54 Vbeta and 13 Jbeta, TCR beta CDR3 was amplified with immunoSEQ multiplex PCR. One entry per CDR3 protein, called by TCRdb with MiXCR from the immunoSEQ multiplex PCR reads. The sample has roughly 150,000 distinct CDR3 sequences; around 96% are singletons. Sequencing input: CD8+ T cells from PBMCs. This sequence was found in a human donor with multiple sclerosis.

CDR3 in amino acids: CASSLPQGPNEQFF. CDR3 coding DNA: TGTGCCAGCAGCCTCCCGCAGGGGCCCAATGAGCAGTTCTTC. The chain uses TRBV2 and TRBJ2-1, with TRBD1 as a possible D gene (6 bases). CDR3 length equals 14 residues. CDR1 is SNHLY, CDR2 FYNNEI, per germline. V was trimmed by 6 bases and J by 6 bases, leaving 15 bases between them. The whole variable domain, filled in from reference TRBV2 and TRBJ2-1, reads EPEVTQTPSHQVTQMGQEVILRCVPISNHLYFYWYRQILGQKVEFLVSFYNNEISEKSEIFDDQFSVERPDGSNFTLKIRSTKLEDSAMYFCASSLPQGPNEQFFGPGTRLTVL.